Below, 4 T cell receptor beta chains from the same sample are listed, as sequenced in a study of blood T cell repertoires in COVID-19. Repertoires were generated with immunoSEQ multiplex PCR, while TCRdb's copy carries only in-frame clones and drops some. The table shows 200,000 to 250,000 clones, with 85% to 90% occurring only once. Sequences were obtained from peripheral blood. These receptors were collected from a man aged 25 to 40 with COVID-19, enrolled during active disease.

The V and J genes are TRBV4-3 and TRBJ2-6; D possibly corresponds to TRBD1 (5 bases). V lost 2 bases and J 5 bases, leaving 19 bases between the germline ends. The CDR3 is made up of 18 amino acids. From germline, CDR1 is LGHNA and CDR2 YSLEER. The CDR3 DNA reads TGCGCCAGCAGCCAACCGACCTACGACAGAGATTGGGCCAACGTCCTGACTTTC. This encodes CASSQPTYDRDWANVLTF.

The gene calls are TRBV4-1 and TRBJ2-7; D may be TRBD1 (6 bases). This CDR3 has 13 amino acids. Germline CDR1 and CDR2: MGHRA and YSYEKL. With 5 bases removed from V and 0 bases from J, the gap between germline ends came to 8 bases. DNA of the CDR3: TGCGCCAGCAGCTGGGACATCTCCTACGAGCAGTACTTC. Translated, it gives CASSWDISYEQYF.

The genes are TRBV4-2 and TRBJ2-7; the match to TRBD2 covers 8 bases. V was pared by 0 bases and J by 4 bases, with 8 bases of the junction left unmatched. Germline CDR1 and CDR2: LGHNA and YNFKEQ. CDR3 length equals 16 residues. CDR3 bases: TGTGCCAGCAGCCAAGATATCAGCGGGGGAGGGTACGAGCAGTACTTC. Encoded protein: CASSQDISGGGYEQYF.

The rearrangement uses TRBV7-9 and TRBJ1-2; tentative D call: TRBD1 (6 bases). CDR1 and CDR2 from the germline V gene are SEHNR and FQNEAQ (reference sequence). Trimming removed 4 bases at V and 0 bases at J, with 15 bases between. This CDR3 has 16 amino acids. CDR3 sequence (DNA): TGTGCCAGCAGCTCCGGGACAACTACCTCTAACTATGGCTACACCTTC. This codes for CASSSGTTTSNYGYTF.